The rows below give T cell receptor beta chains drawn from one sample of a study of OX40 agonist ivuxolimab in advanced cancers. Clones were sequenced by immunoSEQ multiplex PCR, and TCRdb holds only the in-frame ones, with some missing. This sample has 75,000 to 95,000 clones, with roughly 90% found just once. Sequences were derived from CD4+ or CD8+ T cells sorted from blood, sampled in a trial of the OX40 agonist ivuxolimab. The receptor source for this set is an adult with an advanced solid tumor such as melanoma, head and neck, liver or kidney cancer. Each CDR3 is given with its conserved first and last residue. The D gene is left open where the match is weak. Only some rows state a clone size, as once, few, many or a class for expanded clones.

size: once; V: TRBV5-1; J: TRBJ2-3; D: TRBD1; DNA: TGCGCCAGCAGCTTGGGAGACAGGGATGCAGATACGCAGTATTTT; CDR3: CASSLGDRDADTQYF
size: -; V: TRBV29-1; J: TRBJ1-1; D: -; DNA: TGCAGCGCCCGTCCCGGGACTCGGGGGGACACTGAAGCTTTCTTT; CDR3: CSARPGTRGDTEAFF
size: -; V: TRBV27; J: TRBJ2-1; D: TRBD1; DNA: TGTGCCAGCAGTTTATACGGGACAGACTACAATGAGCAGTTCTTC; CDR3: CASSLYGTDYNEQFF
size: -; V: TRBV5-4; J: TRBJ2-7; D: -; DNA: TGTGCCAGCAGCTTCCAGGGTGGAACCTACGAGCAGTACTTC; CDR3: CASSFQGGTYEQYF
size: -; V: TRBV5-1; J: TRBJ2-5; D: TRBD1; DNA: TGCGCCAGCAGCTTGGCCGGGACAGTACAAGAGACCCAGTACTTC; CDR3: CASSLAGTVQETQYF
size: -; V: TRBV7-9; J: TRBJ2-3; D: -; DNA: TGTGCCAGCAGCTTAGAATGGGGGGATCAGAGCACAGATACGCAGTATTTT; CDR3: CASSLEWGDQSTDTQYF
size: -; V: TRBV7-2; J: TRBJ2-1; D: TRBD2; DNA: TGTGCCAGCAGCTTTTTAGCGGGGGGGACCTACAATGAGCAGTTCTTC; CDR3: CASSFLAGGTYNEQFF
size: -; V: TRBV2; J: TRBJ2-5; D: -; DNA: TGTGCCACCCAACCCGAGAAGGGGGGGAGAGAGACCCAGTACTTC; CDR3: CATQPEKGGRETQYF
size: -; V: TRBV4-1; J: TRBJ1-1; D: -; DNA: TGCGCCAGCAGCCAATTACTGGGGGGAGCTTTCTTT; CDR3: CASSQLLGGAFF
size: -; V: TRBV18; J: TRBJ2-2; D: -; DNA: TGTGCCAGCTCACCACGGCCCGGGGAGCTGTTTTTT; CDR3: CASSPRPGELFF
size: once; V: TRBV5-6; J: TRBJ1-2; D: -; DNA: TGTGCCAGCAGCTTGAGTCAGGGTGTGCGCTATGGCTACACCTTC; CDR3: CASSLSQGVRYGYTF
size: -; V: TRBV6-1; J: TRBJ1-1; D: -; DNA: TGTGCCAGCAGTGAAGACCAAGGTTGGGTCACTGAAGCTTTCTTT; CDR3: CASSEDQGWVTEAFF
size: -; V: TRBV28; J: TRBJ2-7; D: TRBD1; DNA: TGTGCCAGCAGAAGGACAGGGAGCGAGCAGTACTTC; CDR3: CASRRTGSEQYF
size: -; V: TRBV2; J: TRBJ1-1; D: -; DNA: TGTGCCAGCAGTACGTCCATGAACACTGAAGCTTTCTTT; CDR3: CASSTSMNTEAFF
size: -; V: TRBV29-1; J: TRBJ2-7; D: -; DNA: TGCAGCGTTGTGGCAGCCTTCTCCTACGAGCAGTACTTC; CDR3: CSVVAAFSYEQYF
size: once; V: TRBV5-4; J: TRBJ2-5; D: TRBD1; DNA: TGTGCCAGCAGCCCCGGACAGGGAGAGACCCAGTACTTC; CDR3: CASSPGQGETQYF
size: -; V: TRBV5-6; J: TRBJ2-5; D: -; DNA: TGTGCCAGCAGCCAGGGATTGGGGGAGACCCAGTACTTC; CDR3: CASSQGLGETQYF
size: -; V: TRBV7-8; J: TRBJ2-1; D: TRBD1; DNA: TGTGCCAGCAGCTCCCTACAGGGGTTTGGTCGGCAGTTCTTC; CDR3: CASSSLQGFGRQFF
size: -; V: TRBV7-8; J: TRBJ2-7; D: -; DNA: TGTGCCAGCAGCTCCCACCACGAGCAGTACTTC; CDR3: CASSSHHEQYF
size: -; V: TRBV10-2; J: TRBJ1-1; D: -; DNA: TGCGCCAGCAGTGAGCAACAGGGCACTGAAGCTTTCTTT; CDR3: CASSEQQGTEAFF
size: -; V: TRBV27; J: TRBJ1-6; D: -; DNA: TGTGCCAGGGCGGTCGGGGCAGCCTATAATTCACCCCTCCACTTT; CDR3: CARAVGAAYNSPLHF
size: -; V: TRBV6-6; J: TRBJ2-3; D: -; DNA: TGTGCCAGCAGGAGAGACGGCACAGATACGCAGTATTTT; CDR3: CASRRDGTDTQYF
size: -; V: TRBV18; J: TRBJ1-5; D: TRBD1; DNA: TGTGCCAGCTCACGCTTGACAGGGCTCGATCAGCCCCAGCATTTT; CDR3: CASSRLTGLDQPQHF
size: -; V: TRBV15; J: TRBJ1-4; D: TRBD1; DNA: TGTGCCACCAGCAGAATACAGGGGGCTAATGAAAAACTGTTTTTT; CDR3: CATSRIQGANEKLFF
size: -; V: TRBV5-1; J: TRBJ1-6; D: -; DNA: TGCGCCAGCAGCCCAGGTGAAGGGCACCTCCACTTT; CDR3: CASSPGEGHLHF
size: once; V: TRBV29-1; J: TRBJ2-4; D: TRBD2; DNA: TGCAGCGTCAGCGGGGCTACCAAAAACATTCAGTACTTC; CDR3: CSVSGATKNIQYF
size: -; V: TRBV4-1; J: TRBJ1-1; D: TRBD1; DNA: TGCGCCAGCAGCCAAGAAATAAGGGGGCATAATGAAGCTTTCTTT; CDR3: CASSQEIRGHNEAFF
size: -; V: TRBV5-6; J: TRBJ2-3; D: -; DNA: TGTGCCAGCAGCTCTAACTTCGGGGGGCCGACAGATACGCAGTATTTT; CDR3: CASSSNFGGPTDTQYF
size: -; V: TRBV6-1; J: TRBJ2-2; D: -; DNA: TGTGCCAGCAGAGCCAGGGATACCGGGGAGCTGTTTTTT; CDR3: CASRARDTGELFF
size: -; V: TRBV10-3; J: TRBJ2-7; D: -; DNA: TGTGCCATCAGTGAGTCTGGCCGACTCTCCTACGAGCAGTACTTC; CDR3: CAISESGRLSYEQYF
size: -; V: TRBV7-9; J: TRBJ1-4; D: -; DNA: TGTGCCAGCAGCCGGACGGTCCTTGAAAAACTGTTTTTT; CDR3: CASSRTVLEKLFF